Following are 4 T cell receptor beta chains from one sample sequenced in a study of metastatic and nonmetastatic thyroid tumors. TCRdb re-processed the PCR reads through MiXCR. The table lists tens of thousands of clones, less than 20% of them singletons, with 22% in the top ten. All patients reached thyroid surgery having received no treatment beforehand. Sequenced material: blood. The receptors shown here come from a female donor with papillary thyroid cancer or a benign thyroid nodule (not recorded which). Some clones in this sample may be carry-over from other donors' samples.

This rearrangement joins TRBV27 to TRBJ1-1; D unresolved. The ends were cut back, 0 bases at V and 4 bases at J, with 9 bases in the middle. CDR1 MNHEY and CDR2 SMNVEV come from the germline V gene (reference sequence). The CDR3 totals 14 residues. The CDR3 sequence is CASSLSSPGTEAFF. DNA of the CDR3: TGTGCCAGCAGTTTATCAAGCCCGGGCACTGAAGCTTTCTTT.

This clone was seen a few times. A read error may explain this, as a much larger clone is one base away. This CDR3 is also generated by other DNA sequences in the sample. The chain carries TRBV14 and TRBJ1-5; TRBD1 aligns across 7 bases. The CDR3 is 15 amino acids. Unmatched junction bases numbered 7, after V lost 4 bases and J lost 4 bases. Germline CDR1 and CDR2: SGHDN and FVKESK. The CDR3 DNA sequence: TGTGCCAGCAGCCCCGACAGGGAGAGGAATCAGCCCCAGCATTTT. This gives the protein CASSPDRERNQPQHF.

Turning to this clone: The junction departs from germline at one end; a sequencing error may be responsible. This chain joins TRBV2 and TRBJ2-1, with D perhaps TRBD2 (6 bases). CDR3 length: 14 amino acids. Germline V gene lookup returns CDR1 SNHLY and CDR2 FYNNEI. In DNA form, the CDR3 reads TGTGCAAGCAGTGTGCTAGCGATATACAATGAGCAGTTCTTC. Translating it yields CASSVLAIYNEQFF.

Ten or more counts support this clone. The chain carries TRBV6-2 or TRBV6-3 and TRBJ1-1; D unclear. The V end lost 6 bases, the J end lost 0 bases, and 17 bases lay between the germline ends. This CDR3 spans 16 amino acids. Per germline, CDR1 MNHEY and CDR2 SVGEGT. This chain's CDR3 is CASSLGLRSVNTEAFF. The CDR3 DNA follows: TGTGCCAGCAGCCTAGGCCTCAGGTCTGTGAACACTGAAGCTTTCTTT.